This T cell receptor beta chain stems from a study of blood T cell repertoires in COVID-19. Overall study context: Acute-phase and convalescent COVID-19 samples originated in the United States, Italy and Spain. T cells, B-cell-depleted T cells, or PBMCs provided the cDNA or gDNA that served as material.

The junction had 10 bases not matched to a gene; V was cut back by 5 bases and J by 10 bases. Germline values: CDR1 LNHDA, CDR2 SQIVND (reference sequence). The CDR3 spans 14 residues. Per the original methods: How many nucleated cells were present was estimated from reference gene primer amplification. Sequenced by immunoSEQ multiplex PCR; TCRdb stores in-frame clones only, minus some. D and trimming come from the DNA, and the V and J calls and clone size come from that table. The sample consists of 250,000 to 400,000 clones, 88% of them appearing once. The chain recombines TRBV19 with TRBJ2-2, with 7 bases fitting TRBD2. The sample consisted of peripheral blood. This TCR was sampled from a woman aged 30 to 39 with COVID-19, enrolled during active disease. The CDR3 loop is CASSLRRERLELFF. DNA for the CDR3: TGTGCCAGTAGTCTCAGGCGGGAGCGGCTGGAGCTGTTTTTT.